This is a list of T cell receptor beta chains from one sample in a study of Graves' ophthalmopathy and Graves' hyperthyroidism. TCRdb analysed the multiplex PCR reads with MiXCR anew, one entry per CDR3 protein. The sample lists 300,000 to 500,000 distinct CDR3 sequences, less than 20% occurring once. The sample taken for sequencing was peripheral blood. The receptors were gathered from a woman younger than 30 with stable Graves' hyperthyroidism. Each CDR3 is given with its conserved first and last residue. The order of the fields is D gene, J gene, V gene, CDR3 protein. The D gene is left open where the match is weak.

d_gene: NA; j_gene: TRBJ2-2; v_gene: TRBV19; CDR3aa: CASLSLVNTGELFF
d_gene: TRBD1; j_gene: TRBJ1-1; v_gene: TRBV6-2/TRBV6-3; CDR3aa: CASSYGTVSAEAFF
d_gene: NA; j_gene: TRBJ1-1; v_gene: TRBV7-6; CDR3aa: CASSSTGRRTEAFF
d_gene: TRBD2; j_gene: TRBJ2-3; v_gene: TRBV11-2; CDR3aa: CASSLEGGADTQYF
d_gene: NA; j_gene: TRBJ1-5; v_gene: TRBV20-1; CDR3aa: CSARDPGDQPQHF
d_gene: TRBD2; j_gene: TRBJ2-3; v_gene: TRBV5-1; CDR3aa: CASSQGLTLRDTQYF
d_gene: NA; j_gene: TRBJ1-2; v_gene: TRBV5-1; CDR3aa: CASSPRSLFYGYTF
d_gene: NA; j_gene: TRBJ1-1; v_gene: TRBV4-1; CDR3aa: CASSQDAGDLSEAFF
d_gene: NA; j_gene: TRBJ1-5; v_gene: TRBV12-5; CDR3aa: CASGLVGGLSNQPQHF
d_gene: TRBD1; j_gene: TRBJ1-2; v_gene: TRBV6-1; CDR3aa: CASSTGTGGGYTF
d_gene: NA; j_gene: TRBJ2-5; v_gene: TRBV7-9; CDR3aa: CASSFGVYETQYF
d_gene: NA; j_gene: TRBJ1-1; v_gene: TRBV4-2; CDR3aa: CASSQDRFEAFF
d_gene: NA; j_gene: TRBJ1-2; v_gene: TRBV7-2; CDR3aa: CASSLGPAIYGYTF
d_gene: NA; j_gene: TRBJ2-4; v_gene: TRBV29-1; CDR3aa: CSVEDLGINIKYF
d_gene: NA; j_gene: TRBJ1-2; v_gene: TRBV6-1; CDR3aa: CASTVTNYGYTF
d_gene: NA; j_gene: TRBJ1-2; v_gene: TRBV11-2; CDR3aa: CASSLGNQEGYGYGYTF
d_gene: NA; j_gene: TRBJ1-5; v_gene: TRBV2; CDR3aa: CASSVMGGGNQPQHF
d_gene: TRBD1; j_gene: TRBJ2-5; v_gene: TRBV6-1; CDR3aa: CASSRTPGTGLEETQYF
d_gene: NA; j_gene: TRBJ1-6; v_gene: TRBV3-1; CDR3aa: CASSQDRTRQTGLVYNSPLHF
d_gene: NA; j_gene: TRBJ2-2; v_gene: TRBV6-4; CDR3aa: CASSRDTGELFF
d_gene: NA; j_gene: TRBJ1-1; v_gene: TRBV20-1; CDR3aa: CSARDPPGMGDAFF
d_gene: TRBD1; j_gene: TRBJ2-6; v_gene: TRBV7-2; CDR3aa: CASSLVITGTGTSGANVLTF
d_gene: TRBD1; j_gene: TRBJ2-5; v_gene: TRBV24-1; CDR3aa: CATSDPGQASQETQYF
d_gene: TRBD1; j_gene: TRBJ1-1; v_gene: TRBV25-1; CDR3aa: CASSGKDRLVDRSTEAFF
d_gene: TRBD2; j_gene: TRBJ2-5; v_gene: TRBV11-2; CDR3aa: CASSIGGLAGVQETQYF
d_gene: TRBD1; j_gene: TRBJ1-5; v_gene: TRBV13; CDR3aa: CASSLSRGLGNQPQHF
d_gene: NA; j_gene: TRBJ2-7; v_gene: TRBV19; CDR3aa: CATSTDGGGEQYF
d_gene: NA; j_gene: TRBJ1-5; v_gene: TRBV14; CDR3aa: CASSQDRRAHYSNQPQHF
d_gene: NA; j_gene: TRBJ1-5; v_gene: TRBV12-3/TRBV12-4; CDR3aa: CASSPRYESNQPQHF
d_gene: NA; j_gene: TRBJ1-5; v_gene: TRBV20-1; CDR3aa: CSARTIQGNQPQHF
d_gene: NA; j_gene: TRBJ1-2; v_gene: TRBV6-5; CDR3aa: CASSYFGSGAKWRGYTF
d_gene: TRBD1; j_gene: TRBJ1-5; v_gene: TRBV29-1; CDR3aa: CSVVSDRGNQPQHF
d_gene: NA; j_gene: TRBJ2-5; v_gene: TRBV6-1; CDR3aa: CASTIAGGETQYF
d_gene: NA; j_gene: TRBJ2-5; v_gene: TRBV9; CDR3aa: CASSVGGANQETQYF
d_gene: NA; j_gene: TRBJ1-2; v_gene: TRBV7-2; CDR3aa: CASSLMGRTNYGYTF
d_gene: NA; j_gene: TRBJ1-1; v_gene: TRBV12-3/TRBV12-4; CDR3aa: CASSFLVGTEAFF
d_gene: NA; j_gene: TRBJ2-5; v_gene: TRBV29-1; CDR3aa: CSVVGMKVGETQYF
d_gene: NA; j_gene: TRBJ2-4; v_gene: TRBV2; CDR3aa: CASSEQGRGIQYF
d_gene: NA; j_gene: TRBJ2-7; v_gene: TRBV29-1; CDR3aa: CSVERGYEQYF
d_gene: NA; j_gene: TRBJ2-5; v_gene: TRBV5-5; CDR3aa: CASSSLREETQYF
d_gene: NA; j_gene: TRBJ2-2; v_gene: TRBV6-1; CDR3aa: CASTSLTGELFF
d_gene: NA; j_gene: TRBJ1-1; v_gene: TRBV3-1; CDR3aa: CASSQGFGEAFF
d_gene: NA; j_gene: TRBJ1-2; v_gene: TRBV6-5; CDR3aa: CASSWGQVAGYTF
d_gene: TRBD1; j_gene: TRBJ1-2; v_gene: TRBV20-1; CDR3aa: CSANPRDRIFYGYTF
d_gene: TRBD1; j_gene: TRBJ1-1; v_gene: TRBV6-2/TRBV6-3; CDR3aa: CASSYYTGQGGTNTEAFF
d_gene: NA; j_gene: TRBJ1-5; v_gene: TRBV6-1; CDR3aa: CASSEFFVDGQPQHF
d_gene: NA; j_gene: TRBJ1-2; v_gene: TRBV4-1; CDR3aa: CASSRPGGNYGYTF
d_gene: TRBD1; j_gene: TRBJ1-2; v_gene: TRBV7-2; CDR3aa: CASSPRTGLLYGYTF
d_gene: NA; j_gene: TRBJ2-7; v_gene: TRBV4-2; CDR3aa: CASSQGVRVDEQYF
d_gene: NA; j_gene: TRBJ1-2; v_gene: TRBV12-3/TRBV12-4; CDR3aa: CASSFKPVFYGYTF
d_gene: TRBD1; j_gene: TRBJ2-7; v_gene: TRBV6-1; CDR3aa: CASRRTGQAYEQYF
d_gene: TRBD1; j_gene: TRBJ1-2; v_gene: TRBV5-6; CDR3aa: CASSLVDRGYGCTF
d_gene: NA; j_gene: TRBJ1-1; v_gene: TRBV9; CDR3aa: CASSVDQGRTEAFF
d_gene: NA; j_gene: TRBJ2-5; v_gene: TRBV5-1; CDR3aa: CASSLEREETQYF
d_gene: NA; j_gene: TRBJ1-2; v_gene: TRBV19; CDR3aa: CASSISKGGYTF